The 24 T cell receptor beta chains in this list originate from one sample, sequenced in a study of PD-1 blockade in classical Hodgkin lymphoma. Data came from immunoSEQ multiplex PCR; TCRdb stores just in-frame clones and leaves some out. This sample has tens of thousands of clones, with over 70% found just once. Relapse after autologous stem cell transplantation occurred in every patient, and brentuximab vedotin exposure varied. The sequenced sample was peripheral blood mononuclear cells (PBMCs), obtained before the second cycle of nivolumab. All receptors derive from a human donor with classical Hodgkin lymphoma.

V is TRBV9 and J is TRBJ1-1; TRBD1 matches at 9 bases. Germline V gene lookup returns CDR1 SGDLS and CDR2 YYNGEE. V dropped 3 bases and J dropped 6; count of bases not matched to a gene: 9. The CDR3 has 15 residues. The CDR3 DNA reads as TGTGCCAGCAGCGAATCCGGGACAGGGCACGCTGAAGCTTTCTTT. Amino acids: CASSESGTGHAEAFF.

CDR3 bases: TGTGCCAGCTCACGCAGGGTCGGGACTGGTCCGAATGAAAAACTGTTTTTT. Protein product: CASSRRVGTGPNEKLFF. This sequence joins TRBV18 and TRBJ1-4; TRBD1 might be the D (5 bases). V was cut by 4 bases and J by 5 bases, with 20 bases left in between. This CDR3 region has 17 residues. Looked up from germline, CDR1 is KGHSH and CDR2 is LQKENI. Together with reference TRBV18 and TRBJ1-4, the CDR3 gives the full variable domain: NAGVMQNPRHLVRRRGQEARLRCSPMKGHSHVYWYRQLPEEGLKFMVYLQKENIIDESGMPKERFSAEFPKEGPSILRIQQVVRGDSAAYFCASSRRVGTGPNEKLFFGSGTQLSVL.

The genes are TRBV6-5 and TRBJ1-1; D is unresolved. Germline loops: CDR1 MNHEY, CDR2 SVGAGI. The CDR3 spans 13 residues. Trimming removed 6 bases from V and 2 bases from J, with 10 bases in between. The CDR3 DNA is TGTGCCAGCAGCCCTTACGCCAACACTGAAGCTTTCTTT. Translating it yields CASSPYANTEAFF.

In its sample, this clone was seen once. The V and J genes are TRBV13 and TRBJ2-7; D is unresolved. V lost 5 bases to trimming and J lost 2 bases, with 22 bases between them. Germline CDR1 and CDR2: PRHDT and FYEKMQ (reference sequence). The CDR3 runs 17 residues. CDR3 residues: CASSPTFLDVRTYEQYF. The CDR3 DNA is TGTGCCAGCAGCCCCACCTTTTTGGATGTCAGAACCTACGAGCAGTACTTC.

V and J are TRBV18 and TRBJ2-2; 10 bases are shared with TRBD1. V shed 5 bases and J 0 bases; nucleotides not matched to a gene: 3. This CDR3 spans 16 amino acids. CDR1 is KGHSH and CDR2 is LQKENI in the germline V gene. CDR3 protein: CASSTGQGSNTGELFF. The CDR3 DNA sequence: TGTGCCAGCTCAACGGGACAGGGGTCGAACACCGGGGAGCTGTTTTTT.

The chain joins TRBV30 to TRBJ2-2; D is possibly TRBD1 (6 bases). Germline V gene data show CDR1 as GTSNPN and CDR2 as SVGIG (reference sequence). Trimming removed 3 bases at V and 13 bases at J, with 15 bases between. The length of the CDR3 is 12 residues. This CDR3 is CAWSPGAGGLFF. The CDR3 nucleotides are TGTGCCTGGAGCCCAGGGGCAGGCGGGCTGTTTTTT. The full variable domain, in which reference TRBV30 and TRBJ2-2 provide the parts outside the CDR3, is SQTIHQWPATLVQPVGSPLSLECTVEGTSNPNLYWYRQAAGRGLQLLFYSVGIGQISSEVPQNLSASRPQDRQFILSSKKLLLSDSGFYLCAWSPGAGGLFFGEGSRLTVL.

This clone was observed a few times. This chain connects TRBV4-3 to TRBJ2-7; 7 nucleotides agree with TRBD1. V shed 1 base and J 3 bases; nucleotides not matched to a gene: 3. This CDR3 spans 14 amino acids. CDR1 and CDR2 from the germline V gene are LGHNA and YSLEER. The CDR3: CASSQGQGVYEQYF. CDR3 DNA: TGCGCCAGCAGCCAAGGGCAGGGGGTCTACGAGCAGTACTTC.

The V and J genes are TRBV5-1 and TRBJ2-5; 8 nucleotides match TRBD1. V shed 4 bases, J shed 1 base, and the junction held 9 bases outside the gene matches. The CDR3 loop spans 16 amino acids. Per the germline V gene, CDR1 is SGHRS and CDR2 is YFSETQ. CDR3 region: CASSLAGQGSQETQYF. In DNA, the CDR3 is TGCGCCAGCAGCCTAGCCGGACAGGGCAGCCAAGAGACCCAGTACTTC.

This clone appeared once. This sequence joins TRBV30 and TRBJ1-1; the D is unclear. CDR3 size: 13 residues. Germline lookup yields CDR1 GTSNPN and CDR2 SVGIG (reference sequence). V lost 3 bases and J lost 0, with 8 bases in between. CDR3 DNA: TGTGCCTGGAGAGGTCTTATGAACACTGAAGCTTTCTTT. Residues: CAWRGLMNTEAFF.

V is TRBV29-1 and J is TRBJ2-3, with D possibly matching TRBD1 (5 bases). V lost 7 bases, J lost 1 base, and 12 bases lay in between. CDR3 length: 13 amino acids. Germline V gene data show CDR1 as SQVTM and CDR2 as ANQGSEA. DNA for the CDR3: TGCAGCGCCGAGAGCAGGGGCACAGATACGCAGTATTTT. Its protein product is CSAESRGTDTQYF.

The chain couples TRBV9 to TRBJ2-6, with D possibly matching TRBD1 (6 bases). Trimming took 3 bases from V and 2 from J, leaving 12 bases between them. This CDR3 region has 16 residues. Per the germline V gene, CDR1 is SGDLS and CDR2 is YYNGEE. The CDR3, as DNA: TGTGCCAGCAGCGACATCACAGGGCCTGGGGCCAACGTCCTGACTTTC. Its translation is CASSDITGPGANVLTF.

The chain has TRBV10-2 and TRBJ2-7; unclear D gene. Trimming stripped 3 bases from V and 6 bases from J, with 15 bases between. CDR1 is WSHSY and CDR2 is SAAADI in the germline V gene. This CDR3 is built from 14 residues. The CDR3 sequence: CASSERQDAFEQYF. DNA for the CDR3: TGCGCCAGCAGTGAAAGGCAGGATGCCTTCGAGCAGTACTTC.

The chain has TRBV29-1 and TRBJ2-3, with a weak D call TRBD2 (5 bases). Per germline, CDR1 SQVTM and CDR2 ANQGSEA. The CDR3 has 11 residues. V dropped 1 base and J dropped 8 bases, with 7 bases sitting between them. CDR3 region: CSVEGGSTQYF. The CDR3 DNA follows: TGCAGCGTTGAAGGAGGGAGTACGCAGTATTTT.

The chain combines TRBV7-6 with TRBJ2-2; D possibly corresponds to TRBD2 (6 bases). Germline CDR1 is SGHVS and CDR2 is FNYEAQ. Trimming shortened V by 6 bases and J by 3 bases, and 14 bases separated the two germline ends. The CDR3 contains 15 residues. DNA for the CDR3: TGTGCCAGCAGTTATCCGGGACTCCACACCGGGGAGCTGTTTTTT. Translation gives CASSYPGLHTGELFF.

The rearrangement uses TRBV27 and TRBJ1-1; maybe TRBD1 (5 bases). This CDR3 has 14 residues. The V end was cut by 3 bases, the J end by 1 base, with 9 bases between. CDR1 is MNHEY and CDR2 is SMNVEV in the germline V gene (reference sequence). This CDR3 reads CASSLTVPNTEAFF. CDR3 in DNA: TGTGCCAGCAGTTTGACAGTTCCGAACACTGAAGCTTTCTTT.

The chain has TRBV4-3 and TRBJ1-1; 7 bases map to TRBD1. This CDR3 is 15 amino acids long. From germline, CDR1 is LGHNA and CDR2 YSLEER. V was clipped by 3 bases and J by 5 bases; unmatched bases: 9. As DNA, the CDR3 is TGCGCCAGCAGCCATCTTACAGGGGATACGACTGAAGCTTTCTTT. Translated: CASSHLTGDTTEAFF.

This sequence joins TRBV2 and TRBJ2-3; TRBD1 matches at 8 bases. This CDR3 is built from 14 residues. Germline CDR1 is SNHLY and CDR2 is FYNNEI. V gave up 11 bases and J gave up 0 bases; unmatched junction bases: 7. The CDR3 DNA sequence: TGTGCCGCCACAGGGGGACAGAGCACAGATACGCAGTATTTT. It specifies CAATGGQSTDTQYF.

The chain carries TRBV7-2 and TRBJ1-1, with unresolved D. CDR1 SGHTA and CDR2 FQGNSA come from the germline V gene. This CDR3 is 14 amino acids long. V lost 0 bases and J 1 base, leaving 6 bases between the germline ends. CDR3 residues: CASSLATPNTEAFF. The CDR3 nucleotides are TGTGCCAGCAGCTTAGCGACACCGAACACTGAAGCTTTCTTT.

The CDR3 sequence: CASSQKFLGDDSYNEQFF. CDR3 DNA sequence: TGCGCCAGCAGCCAAAAATTCTTAGGGGACGACTCCTACAATGAGCAGTTCTTC. The chain is built from TRBV4-3 and TRBJ2-1, with D perhaps matching TRBD1 or TRBD2 (5 bases each). Germline V CDR1 and CDR2: LGHNA, YSLEER. The V and J ends lost 2 bases and 0 bases respectively, with 17 bases between them. The CDR3 is 18 residues long.

This clone was found many times. CDR3 in DNA: TGTGCCAGCAGCTTATTCCTAGCGGGGGTATCTGAGCAGTTCTTC. Translation: CASSLFLAGVSEQFF. The chain has TRBV7-9 and TRBJ2-1; 10 bases agree with TRBD2. This CDR3 is 15 amino acids long. V trimming: 2 bases; J trimming: 9 bases; junction bases outside the gene matches: 7. Germline V gene data show CDR1 as SEHNR and CDR2 as FQNEAQ (reference sequence).

The chain has TRBV27 and TRBJ1-1; 7 bases fit TRBD1. V lost 5 bases, J lost 0 bases, and 0 bases stayed unmatched. This CDR3 is built from 13 residues. Germline CDR1 and CDR2: MNHEY and SMNVEV (reference sequence). CDR3 DNA: TGTGCCAGCAGTGGGACAGTGAACACTGAAGCTTTCTTT. Translated, it gives CASSGTVNTEAFF.

This clone was detected only a few times. The rearrangement uses TRBV5-1 and TRBJ1-4, with D maybe TRBD1 (6 bases). The germline V and J ends were trimmed by 1 base and 4 bases, with 14 bases remaining between them. The CDR3 consists of 16 residues. The germline V gene has CDR1 SGHRS and CDR2 YFSETQ. DNA for the CDR3: TGCGCCAGCAGCTTGTCGGCAGGGGCCTTTAATGAAAAACTGTTTTTT. Residues: CASSLSAGAFNEKLFF. Full variable domain (outside the CDR3, taken from reference TRBV5-1 and TRBJ1-4): KAGVTQTPRYLIKTRGQQVTLSCSPISGHRSVSWYQQTPGQGLQFLFEYFSETQRNKGNFPGRFSGRQFSNSRSEMNVSTLELGDSALYLCASSLSAGAFNEKLFFGSGTQLSVL.

This clone has just a few counts. The rearrangement joins TRBV7-3 to TRBJ2-7; TRBD1 matches at 7 bases. In germline, CDR1 is SGHTA, CDR2 FQGTGA. This CDR3 has 15 amino acids. V was pared by 5 bases and J by 2 bases, with 9 bases of the junction left unmatched. The CDR3 reads CASSPFKGAAYEQYF. The CDR3 DNA sequence: TGTGCCAGCAGCCCATTTAAGGGGGCGGCCTACGAGCAGTACTTC.

This clone turned up a few times. The chain employs TRBV4-1 and TRBJ1-5; TRBD1 aligns across 9 bases. The V gene end was trimmed by 4 bases and the J gene end by 3 bases; junction bases not matched to a gene: 10. Germline V CDR1 and CDR2: MGHRA, YSYEKL. This CDR3 is built from 17 residues. The chain's CDR3 is CASSPTAGQGNNQPQHF. CDR3 nucleotides: TGCGCCAGCAGCCCTACAGCGGGACAGGGAAACAATCAGCCCCAGCATTTT.